What follows is one T cell receptor beta chain and its context. Its antigen remains unidentified. Base qualities are not recorded, but no much larger clone differs from it by a single base. This entry comes from a study of blood T cells in healthy people across ages (dated by TCRdb to the mid-2010s). General notes on the study: In model experiments, template switching captured about one uniquely barcoded TCR beta cDNA molecule for every two T cells. The study measured age-related changes in TCR beta repertoire diversity using deep sequencing normalized with unique cDNA molecular identifiers. The donors were split into four age groups: young (average around 15 years), middle-aged (39), aged (62) and long-lived (more than 80). To avoid experimental bias, donors of different ages were randomly spread across the sequencing lanes. Using the same blood draw, the study looked at two additional independent replicas of 1 million unique cDNA reads for two donors, one aged 18 to 29 and the other aged 80 or older.

At the junction V is shortened by 0 bases and J by 8 bases, with 6 bases in between. The CDR3 numbers 12 residues from cysteine through phenylalanine. Just CDR3 DNA is preserved here, 36 bases in frame from base 1. CDR1 is given as LGHNA and CDR2 as YSLEER, both from the germline V gene. The protocol used for the library was 5' RACE. This sample was sequenced with an Illumina HiSeq 2500. A second roughly 6 to 11 cycle PCR used a sample-barcoded 5' primer and a J-beta primer mix. Each TCR beta cDNA molecule received a unique molecular identifier from a template-switch 5' adaptor carrying 12 random nucleotides. Each sample yielded at least 3 million CDR3-containing paired-end reads. First-strand cDNA synthesis was performed from all RNA using the Mint cDNA synthesis kit, with priming by a TRBC-specific oligonucleotide. After uracil-DNA glycosylase treatment, a first 18-cycle PCR used universal primers M1SS and BC2_uni_R on all cDNA. As for the original processing: Normalization of each sample was performed by random selection of 1 million high-quality reads, each carrying a distinct molecular identifier. Instead of being binned into consensus sequences, reads with shared molecular identifiers were discarded. MiTCR, run with a Q25 quality threshold and the strictest error-elimination algorithm, handled CDR3 identification, clonotype clustering and error correction. A nonparametric unseen species model using Euler transformation provided a lower-bound estimate of total TCR beta diversity. TCRdb passed the public sequencing reads through fastp at Q25 and MiXCR, retaining productive beta sequences. Under each unique CDR3 protein, matching rows form one entry showing the most common genes and DNA. The V and J calls were determined by TCRdb, not by the authors. The sample table shows 1.2 million to 1.5 million distinct CDR3 sequences, and 42% are seen once. The ten biggest clones cover roughly 7.9% of the sample.

Systemically healthy Caucasian individuals from Russia, 39 in total and aged about 6 to 100 years, were included as donors. Around 10 milliliters of peripheral blood were drawn from each donor into EDTA-treated Vacutainer tubes. Ficoll-Paque density-gradient centrifugation was used to isolate PBMCs, with at least 7 million obtained per sample. Trizol reagent was used to extract total RNA from the PBMCs, yielding at least 6 micrograms per sample. For every donor, flow cytometry on a PBMC aliquot measured the percentage of naive CD45RAhigh/CD27high T cells. The full study reports these points: Estimates of total diversity based on one million sequenced T cells were considered lower bounds and underestimates. Conclusive comparison of naive and antigen-experienced compartments was prevented by the profiling of bulk unsorted PBMCs. The long-lived group showed more naive CD4+ T cells, fewer expanded clones and increased TCR diversity than the aged group, suggesting age selection. The percentage of naive T cells measured by flow cytometry correlated strongly with observed TCR beta diversity. As age increased, observed TCR beta diversity per million T cells dropped in a roughly linear way, and a significant reduction was already evident by age 40. Because donor CMV infection status was unknown, age-related changes in expanded clonotypes were potentially confounded.

This TCR was recovered from a woman between 18 and 30 years old in good health. Recombination connected TRBV4-3 to TRBJ2-3; TRBD1 is a possible D gene, resting on 6 matching bases. The specimen was blood. The nucleotide sequence is TGCGCCAGCAGCCAAGAAGGGGGTACGCAGTATTTT. Translated, it gives CASSQEGGTQYF.